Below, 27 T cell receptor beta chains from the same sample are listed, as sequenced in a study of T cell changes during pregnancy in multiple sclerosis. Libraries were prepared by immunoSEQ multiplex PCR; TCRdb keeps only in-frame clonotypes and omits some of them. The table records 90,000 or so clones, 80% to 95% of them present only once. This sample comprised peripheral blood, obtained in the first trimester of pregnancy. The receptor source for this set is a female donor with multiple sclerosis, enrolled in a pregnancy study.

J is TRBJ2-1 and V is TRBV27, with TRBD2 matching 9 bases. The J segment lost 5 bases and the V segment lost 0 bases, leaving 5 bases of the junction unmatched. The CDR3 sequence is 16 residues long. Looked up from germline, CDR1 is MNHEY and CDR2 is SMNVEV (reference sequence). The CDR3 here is CASSLSASGVDNEQFF. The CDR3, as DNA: TGTGCCAGCAGTTTATCGGCTAGCGGGGTCGACAATGAGCAGTTCTTC.

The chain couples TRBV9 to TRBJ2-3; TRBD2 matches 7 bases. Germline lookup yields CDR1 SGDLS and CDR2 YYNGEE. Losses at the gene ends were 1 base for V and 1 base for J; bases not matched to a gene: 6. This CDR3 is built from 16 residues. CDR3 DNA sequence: TGTGCCAGCAGCGTACGCGCGGGAGTGGGCACAGATACGCAGTATTTT. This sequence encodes CASSVRAGVGTDTQYF. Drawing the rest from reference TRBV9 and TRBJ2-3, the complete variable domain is DSGVTQTPKHLITATGQRVTLRCSPRSGDLSVYWYQQSLDQGLQFLIQYYNGEERAKGNILERFSAQQFPDLHSELNLSSLELGDSALYFCASSVRAGVGTDTQYFGPGTRLTVL.

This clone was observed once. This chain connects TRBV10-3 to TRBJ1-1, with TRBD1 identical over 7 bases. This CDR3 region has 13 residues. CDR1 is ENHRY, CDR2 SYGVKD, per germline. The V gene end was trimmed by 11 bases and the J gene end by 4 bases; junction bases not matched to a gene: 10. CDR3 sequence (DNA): TGTGCCGCGAAGGGGGCAGGCCTCACTGAAGCTTTCTTT. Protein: CAAKGAGLTEAFF.

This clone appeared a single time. CDR3 in DNA: TGTGCCAGCAGCTTCCTACTGGCGGGGAACACCGGGGAGCTGTTTTTT. It encodes CASSFLLAGNTGELFF. The chain uses TRBV11-1 and TRBJ2-2; D is perhaps TRBD2 (5 bases). V was clipped by 3 bases and J by 1 base, with 12 bases between them. The CDR3 is made up of 16 amino acids. Germline loops: CDR1 SGHAT, CDR2 FQDESV (reference sequence).

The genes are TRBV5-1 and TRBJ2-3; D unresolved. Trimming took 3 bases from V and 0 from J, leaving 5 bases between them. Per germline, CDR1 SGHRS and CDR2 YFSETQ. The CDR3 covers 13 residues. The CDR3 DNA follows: TGCGCCAGCAGCTCCTCTAGCACAGATACGCAGTATTTT. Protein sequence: CASSSSSTDTQYF.

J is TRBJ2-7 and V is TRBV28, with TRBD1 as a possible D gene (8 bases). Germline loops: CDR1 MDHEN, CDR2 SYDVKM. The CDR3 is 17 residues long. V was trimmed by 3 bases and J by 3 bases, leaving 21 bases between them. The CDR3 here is CASSLIQGGVKDYEQYF. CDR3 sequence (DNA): TGTGCCAGCAGTTTGATACAGGGGGGGGTAAAAGACTACGAGCAGTACTTC.

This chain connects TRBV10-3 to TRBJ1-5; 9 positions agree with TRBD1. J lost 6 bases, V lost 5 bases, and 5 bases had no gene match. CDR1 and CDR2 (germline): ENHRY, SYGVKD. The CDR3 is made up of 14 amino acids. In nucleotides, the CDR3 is TGTGCCATCAGTCGGACAGGGGACGGTCAGCCCCAGCATTTT. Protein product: CAISRTGDGQPQHF.

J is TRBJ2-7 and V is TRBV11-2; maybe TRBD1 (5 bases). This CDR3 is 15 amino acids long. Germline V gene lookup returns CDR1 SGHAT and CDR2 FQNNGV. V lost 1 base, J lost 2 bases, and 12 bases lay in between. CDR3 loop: CASSLGPTVTYEQYF. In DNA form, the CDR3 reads TGTGCCAGCAGCTTAGGCCCGACAGTGACCTACGAGCAGTACTTC.

CDR3 amino acids: CASSLKEFKFF. For the CDR3, the DNA is TGTGCCAGCAGCTTAAAGGAGTTTAAGTTCTTC. The rearrangement uses TRBV7-8 and TRBJ2-1; no clear D. This CDR3 spans 11 amino acids. With 2 bases removed from V and 14 bases from J, the gap between germline ends came to 10 bases. Germline V gene lookup returns CDR1 SGHVS and CDR2 FQNEAQ.

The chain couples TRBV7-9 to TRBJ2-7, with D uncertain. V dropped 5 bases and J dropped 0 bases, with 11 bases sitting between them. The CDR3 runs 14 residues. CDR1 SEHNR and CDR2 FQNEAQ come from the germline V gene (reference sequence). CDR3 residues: CASSPGSSSYEQYF. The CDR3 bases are TGTGCCAGCAGCCCCGGGTCGAGCTCCTACGAGCAGTACTTC.

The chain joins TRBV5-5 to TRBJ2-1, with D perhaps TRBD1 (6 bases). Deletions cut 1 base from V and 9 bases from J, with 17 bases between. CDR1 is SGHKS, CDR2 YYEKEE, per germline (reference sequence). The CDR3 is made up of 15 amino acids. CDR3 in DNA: TGTGCCAGCAGCTTGTCCCTCTCCTTAGGGGGTGAGCAGTTCTTC. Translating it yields CASSLSLSLGGEQFF.

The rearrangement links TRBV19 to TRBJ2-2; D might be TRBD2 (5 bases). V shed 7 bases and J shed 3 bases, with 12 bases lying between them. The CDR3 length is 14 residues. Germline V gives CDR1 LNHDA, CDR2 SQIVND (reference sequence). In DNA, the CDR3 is TGTGCCAGTAATTCTGCGGGCCACACCGGGGAGCTGTTTTTT. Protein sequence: CASNSAGHTGELFF.

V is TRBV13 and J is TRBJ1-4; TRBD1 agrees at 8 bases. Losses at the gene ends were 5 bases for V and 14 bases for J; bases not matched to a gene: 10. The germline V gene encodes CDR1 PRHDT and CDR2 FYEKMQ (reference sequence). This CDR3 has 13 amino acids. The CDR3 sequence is CASSLQQGGRLFF. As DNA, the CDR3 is TGTGCCAGCAGCCTGCAACAGGGGGGAAGGCTGTTTTTT.

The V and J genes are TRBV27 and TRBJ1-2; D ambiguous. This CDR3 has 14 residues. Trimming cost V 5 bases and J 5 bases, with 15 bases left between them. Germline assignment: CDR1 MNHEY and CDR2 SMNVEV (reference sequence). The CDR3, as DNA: TGTGCCAGCAGTAATGTTTCCCCTCCGTATGGCTACACCTTC. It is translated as CASSNVSPPYGYTF.

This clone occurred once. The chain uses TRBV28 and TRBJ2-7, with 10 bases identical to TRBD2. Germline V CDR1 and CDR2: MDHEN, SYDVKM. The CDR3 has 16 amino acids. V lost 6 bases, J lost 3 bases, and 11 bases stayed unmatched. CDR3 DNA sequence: TGTGCCAGCAGGGGGTGGGGGGCTAGCGGGAGCTACGAGCAGTACTTC. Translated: CASRGWGASGSYEQYF. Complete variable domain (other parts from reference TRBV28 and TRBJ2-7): DVKVTQSSRYLVKRTGEKVFLECVQDMDHENMFWYRQDPGLGLRLIYFSYDVKMKEKGDIPEGYSVSREKKERFSLILESASTNQTSMYLCASRGWGASGSYEQYFGPGTRLTVT.

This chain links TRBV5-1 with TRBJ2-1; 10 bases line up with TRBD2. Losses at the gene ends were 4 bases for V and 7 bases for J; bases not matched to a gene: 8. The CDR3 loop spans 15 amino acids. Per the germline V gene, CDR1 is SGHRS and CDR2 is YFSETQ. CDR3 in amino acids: CASSPGTSDWNEQFF. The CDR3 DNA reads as TGCGCCAGCAGCCCAGGGACTAGCGATTGGAATGAGCAGTTCTTC.

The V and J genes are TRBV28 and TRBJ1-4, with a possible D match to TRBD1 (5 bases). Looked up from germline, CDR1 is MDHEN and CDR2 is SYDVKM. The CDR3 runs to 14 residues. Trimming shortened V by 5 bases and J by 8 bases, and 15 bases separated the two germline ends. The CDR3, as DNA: TGTGCCAGCAGTGTCGGGACTGAGGAGGAAAAACTGTTTTTT. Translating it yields CASSVGTEEEKLFF.

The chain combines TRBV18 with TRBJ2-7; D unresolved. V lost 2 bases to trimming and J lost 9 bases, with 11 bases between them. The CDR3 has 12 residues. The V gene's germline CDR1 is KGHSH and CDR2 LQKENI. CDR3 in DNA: TGTGCCAGCTCACCAGAAGAAGTGGCGCAGTACTTC. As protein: CASSPEEVAQYF.

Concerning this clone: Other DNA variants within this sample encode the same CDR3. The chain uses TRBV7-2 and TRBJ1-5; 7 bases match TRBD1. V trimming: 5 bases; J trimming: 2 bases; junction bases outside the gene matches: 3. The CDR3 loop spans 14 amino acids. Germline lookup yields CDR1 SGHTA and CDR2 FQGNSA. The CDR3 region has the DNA TGTGCCAGCAGCCCTACAGGGGGCAATCAGCCCCAGCATTTT. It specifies CASSPTGGNQPQHF.

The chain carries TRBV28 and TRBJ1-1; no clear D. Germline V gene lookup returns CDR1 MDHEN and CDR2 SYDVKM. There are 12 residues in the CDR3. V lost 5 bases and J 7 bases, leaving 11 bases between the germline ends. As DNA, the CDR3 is TGTGCCAGCAGTCTACTTGGTTTTGAAGCTTTCTTT. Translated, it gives CASSLLGFEAFF.

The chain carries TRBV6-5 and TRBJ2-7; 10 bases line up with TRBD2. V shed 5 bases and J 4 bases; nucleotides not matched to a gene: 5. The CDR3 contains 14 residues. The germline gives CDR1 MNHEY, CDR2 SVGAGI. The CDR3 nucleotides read TGTGCCAGCAGTCTAGCGGGAGCGATATACGAGCAGTACTTC. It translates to CASSLAGAIYEQYF.

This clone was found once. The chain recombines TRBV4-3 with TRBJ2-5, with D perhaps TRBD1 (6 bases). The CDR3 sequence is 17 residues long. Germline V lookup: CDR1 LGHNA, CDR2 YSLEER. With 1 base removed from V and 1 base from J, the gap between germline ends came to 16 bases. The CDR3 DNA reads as TGCGCCAGCAGCCAAGTGGGGGACACCGACTTCCAAGAGACCCAGTACTTC. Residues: CASSQVGDTDFQETQYF.

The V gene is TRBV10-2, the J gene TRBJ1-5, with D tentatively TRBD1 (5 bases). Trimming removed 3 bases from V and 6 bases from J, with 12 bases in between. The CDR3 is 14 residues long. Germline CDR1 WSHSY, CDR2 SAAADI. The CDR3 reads CASSDAGRGQPQHF. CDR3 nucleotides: TGCGCCAGCAGTGATGCAGGTAGGGGTCAGCCCCAGCATTTT.

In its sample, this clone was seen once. DNA of the CDR3: TGTGCCAGCAGTAGGCTAGCGGGAGGCAATGAGCAGTTCTTC. This gives the protein CASSRLAGGNEQFF. V and J are TRBV27 and TRBJ2-1; 11 bases align to TRBD2. Trimming removed 5 bases from V and 6 bases from J; junction bases left unmatched: 3. The length of the CDR3 is 14 residues. Per germline, CDR1 MNHEY and CDR2 SMNVEV (reference sequence).

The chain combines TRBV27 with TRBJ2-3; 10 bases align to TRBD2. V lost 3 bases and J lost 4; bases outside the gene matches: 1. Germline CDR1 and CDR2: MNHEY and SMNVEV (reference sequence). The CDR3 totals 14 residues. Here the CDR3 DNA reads TGTGCCAGCAGTTTTCTAGCGGGAGCAGATACGCAGTATTTT. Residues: CASSFLAGADTQYF.

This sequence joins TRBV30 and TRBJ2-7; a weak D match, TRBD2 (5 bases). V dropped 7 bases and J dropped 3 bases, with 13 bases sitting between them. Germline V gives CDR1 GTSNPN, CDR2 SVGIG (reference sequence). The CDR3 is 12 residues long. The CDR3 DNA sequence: TGTGCCTCAAACTTCGGAGGCTACGAGCAGTACTTC. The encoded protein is CASNFGGYEQYF.

The CDR3 loop reads CASSQEGLAHNEQFF. The CDR3 DNA reads TGCGCCAGCAGCCAAGAGGGACTAGCGCACAATGAGCAGTTCTTC. This chain connects TRBV4-1 to TRBJ2-1; 10 positions match TRBD2. The germline CDR1 and CDR2 sequences are MGHRA and YSYEKL. Unmatched junction bases numbered 1, after V lost 0 bases and J lost 5 bases. This CDR3 has 15 amino acids.